This T cell receptor beta chain was obtained from a study of T-cell reconstitution after alpha-beta-depleted transplantation in children. Only a few counts were recorded for this clonotype. There are 17 residues in the CDR3. V was clipped by 4 bases and J by 2 bases; unmatched bases: 10. CDR1 is SGHRS and CDR2 is YFSETQ in the germline V gene. The TCRbeta library was prepared with unique molecular identifiers. TCRdb independently ran MiXCR on the PCR reads; one entry per CDR3 protein. The sample contains 200,000 to 250,000 distinct CDR3 sequences, approximately 9.5% of which appear only once. The sequence was collected from a human donor who donated a stem cell graft to a child with acute lymphoblastic leukemia. The chain is built from TRBV5-1 and TRBJ2-3, with 10 bases that match TRBD2. The material was PBMCs from the stem cell graft donor, obtained from the stem cell graft. As DNA, the CDR3 is TGCGCCAGCAGCCCGATCCTAGCGGGGGCGAACACAGATACGCAGTATTTT. Translating gives CASSPILAGANTDTQYF. The full variable domain, with the rest looked up from reference TRBV5-1 and TRBJ2-3, is KAGVTQTPRYLIKTRGQQVTLSCSPISGHRSVSWYQQTPGQGLQFLFEYFSETQRNKGNFPGRFSGRQFSNSRSEMNVSTLELGDSALYLCASSPILAGANTDTQYFGPGTRLTVL.